What follows is one TCR beta chain and its context. This CDR3 spans 17 amino acids. Germline assignment: CDR1 ENHRY and CDR2 SYGVKD. V was pared by 1 base and J by 4 bases, with 9 bases of the junction left unmatched. This entry belongs to a study of blood T cell repertoires in COVID-19. Whole-study context: Collection of acute and convalescent COVID-19 samples took place in the United States, Italy and Spain. Sources were T cells, B-cell-depleted T cells, or PBMCs; the material itself was cDNA or gDNA.

Study processing details: Estimated nucleated cell counts came from reference gene primer amplification. Repertoires were generated with immunoSEQ multiplex PCR, while TCRdb's copy carries only in-frame clones and drops some. V, J and clone size reflect that table, while D and trimming were determined from the DNA. The data hold over 75,000 clones, with roughly four fifths observed a single time. Sequences were obtained from peripheral blood. This chain uses TRBV10-3 with TRBJ1-3, with 8 bases lining up with TRBD1. The TCR sequence derives from a man between 65 and 80 years old with acute or convalescent COVID-19. The CDR3 sequence: CAISEFSPGQGGNTIYF. The CDR3, as DNA: TGTGCCATCAGTGAGTTTTCCCCCGGACAGGGAGGAAACACCATATATTTT.